The 6 T cell receptor beta chains below come from one sample, sequenced in a study of cytomegalovirus exposure and HLA in healthy donors. Vbeta (60) and Jbeta (13) primers were used in the PCR. The data were produced by immunoSEQ multiplex PCR, yet TCRdb's version contains in-frame clones alone and is incomplete. The sample carries 150,000 to 200,000 clones, about 81% recorded once. The sequenced material came from PBMCs. Receptors originate from a woman aged 18-29 years in good health and CMV-seronegative.

V usage is TRBV2 and J usage is TRBJ1-2, with D possibly TRBD1 on 5 matching bases. V lost 6 bases to trimming and J lost 5 bases, with 16 bases between them. Germline V lookup: CDR1 SNHLY, CDR2 FYNNEI. The CDR3 is 14 amino acids. The CDR3 region is CASSPGGTQYGYTF. CDR3 DNA sequence: TGTGCCAGCAGCCCGGGGGGGACGCAATATGGCTACACCTTC.

The rearrangement links TRBV28 to TRBJ1-6; the match to TRBD1 covers 7 bases. CDR1 and CDR2 (germline): MDHEN, SYDVKM. The CDR3 sequence is 15 residues long. V dropped 5 bases and J dropped 7; count of bases not matched to a gene: 8. The CDR3 sequence is CASSGVRGSNSPLHF. The CDR3 region has the DNA TGTGCCAGCAGTGGCGTCAGGGGGTCGAATTCACCCCTCCACTTT.

The chain joins TRBV2 to TRBJ2-7, with 8 bases fitting TRBD1. The length of the CDR3 is 14 residues. Germline trimming cut 7 bases from V and 0 bases from J; bases unmatched to any gene: 5. Germline V gives CDR1 SNHLY, CDR2 FYNNEI. The CDR3 DNA reads TGTGCCAGCAAGAGAGGACAGGGCTCCTACGAGCAGTACTTC. This sequence encodes CASKRGQGSYEQYF.

The genes are TRBV5-6 and TRBJ2-7; 7 bases agree with TRBD1. The CDR3 consists of 13 residues. The germline CDR1 and CDR2 sequences are SGHDT and YYEEEE. V shed 1 base and J 7 bases; nucleotides not matched to a gene: 5. CDR3 loop: CASSLRGLREQYF. The CDR3 DNA sequence: TGTGCCAGCAGCTTGAGGGGGCTCCGGGAGCAGTACTTC.

This chain joins TRBV28 and TRBJ1-2, with D possibly TRBD1 on 6 matching bases. CDR1 and CDR2 (germline): MDHEN, SYDVKM. Trimming took 6 bases from V and 6 from J, leaving 20 bases between them. This CDR3 comprises 15 residues. The CDR3 coding sequence is TGTGCCAGCAGAGCACAGGGATCCCTCAAAAATGGCTACACCTTC. Its translation: CASRAQGSLKNGYTF.

The chain joins TRBV2 to TRBJ2-5, with D possibly being TRBD1 (5 bases). Trimming left V 4 bases short and J 1 base short, with 7 bases between. The CDR3 is 13 residues long. The germline V gene encodes CDR1 SNHLY and CDR2 FYNNEI. The CDR3 region has the DNA TGTGCCAGCAGTGGACAGATCCAAGAGACCCAGTACTTC. Protein sequence: CASSGQIQETQYF.